This T cell receptor (beta chain) was obtained from a study of human CD8 memory T cell subsets. UMI-labeled 5' RACE yielded the TCR beta libraries. With the 5' RACE reads reprocessed, TCRdb shows one record per CDR3 protein and no DNA. This sample's table reports around 11,000 distinct CDR3 sequences. Germline lookup yields CDR1 GTSNPN and CDR2 SVGIG (reference sequence). This CDR3 is 12 amino acids long. The TCR comes from a human donor in good health. The sequenced material came from CD8+ T cells from PBMCs. This chain joins TRBV30 and TRBJ2-2; TCRdb's D gene call, TRBD1, goes unchecked for lack of DNA. CDR3 sequence: CAWSTGAGELFF.